This TCR beta chain was sequenced during a study of blood T cell repertoires in COVID-19. Overall study: Acute and convalescent COVID-19 samples came from the United States, Italy and Spain. T cells, B-cell-depleted T cells, or PBMCs supplied cDNA or gDNA.

Per the original data handling: From reference gene primer amplification, estimates of nucleated cell counts were derived. Measured with immunoSEQ multiplex PCR; TCRdb has only the in-frame clones, and not every one. V and J calls and clone size are copied from that table; D and trimming were computed from the DNA. Of fewer than 250,000 clones in the sample, about 87% were seen once. There are 15 residues in the CDR3. The V gene's germline CDR1 is SGHRS and CDR2 YFSETQ. Trimming cost V 0 bases and J 5 bases, with 12 bases left between them. This clonotype was sampled from a man between 60 and 70 years old with acute or convalescent COVID-19. This chain joins TRBV5-1 and TRBJ2-1, with D maybe TRBD1 (6 bases). Source material: peripheral blood. The CDR3 region has the DNA TGCGCCAGCAGCTTGGACAGGGTGGGGGACAATGAGCAGTTCTTC. Its protein product is CASSLDRVGDNEQFF.